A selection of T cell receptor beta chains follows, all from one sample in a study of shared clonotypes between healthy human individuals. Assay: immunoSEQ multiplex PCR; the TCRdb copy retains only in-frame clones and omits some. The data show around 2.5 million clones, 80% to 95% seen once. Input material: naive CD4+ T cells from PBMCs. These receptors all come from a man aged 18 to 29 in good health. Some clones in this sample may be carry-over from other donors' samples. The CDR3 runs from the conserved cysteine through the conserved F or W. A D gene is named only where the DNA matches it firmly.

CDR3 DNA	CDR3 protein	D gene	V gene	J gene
TGTGCCAGCAGCGCCCACAGTAGCGGGAGGGGGTCCAATGAGCAGTTCTTC	CASSAHSSGRGSNEQFF	TRBD2	TRBV7-3	TRBJ2-1
TGTGCCAGCAGCCAGACCCGAGCTAACTATGGCTACACCTTC	CASSQTRANYGYTF	-	TRBV6-5	TRBJ1-2
TGTGCCAGCAGCAAAGTGAACGGAATGAACACTGAAGCTTTCTTT	CASSKVNGMNTEAFF	-	TRBV21-1	TRBJ1-1
TGTGCCAGCAGTGTTCCGGGACAGGTGATCTATGGCTACACCTTC	CASSVPGQVIYGYTF	TRBD1	TRBV6-1	TRBJ1-2
TGCGCCAGCAATCTACTAGCGGGAGACGTCGAGACCCAGTACTTC	CASNLLAGDVETQYF	TRBD2	TRBV10-1	TRBJ2-5
TGTGCCAGCAGTCCGTTAGCGGGAGGGCCTAAAAACGAGCAGTACTTC	CASSPLAGGPKNEQYF	TRBD2	TRBV27	TRBJ2-7
TGTGCCAGCAGCGCACTAGCGGGAGGGCATGAGCAGTTCTTC	CASSALAGGHEQFF	TRBD2	TRBV7-3	TRBJ2-1
TGTGCCAGCACCGCCCAAGGTAGGCGGGCCGAAGTTTCGAACACCGGGGAGCTGTTTTTT	CASTAQGRRAEVSNTGELFF	-	TRBV21-1	TRBJ2-2
TGTGCCAGCAGAGCAGGGGTGGATACGCAGTATTTT	CASRAGVDTQYF	-	TRBV6-1	TRBJ2-3
TGTGCCAGTAGACCCCGGAGCGGTATTTACAATGAGCAGTTCTTC	CASRPRSGIYNEQFF	-	TRBV19	TRBJ2-1
TGTGCCAGCAGCCCCAGGGCGAACACCGGGGAGCTGTTTTTT	CASSPRANTGELFF	-	TRBV9	TRBJ2-2